This T cell receptor beta chain is drawn from a study of radiation and T cells in renal cell carcinoma. Study-level background: Nephrectomy followed 15 Gy stereotactic body radiation by 4 weeks.

The time point denotes: blood 2 weeks post-SBRT. Treatment indicated: 15 Gy SBRT to primary tumor, nephrectomy 4 weeks later. Serial blood draws occurred at baseline and 2 and 4 weeks post-SBRT. Some clones are missing from TCRdb's copy, which holds only in-frame ones; the method was immunoSEQ multiplex PCR. The sample carries just over 150,000 clones, over 80% recorded once. General study results and limits: Without pretreatment biopsies, baseline tumor clonotype presence was undetermined. From baseline, blood top tumor clonotypes peaked at 2 weeks post-radiation.

The CDR3 length is 15 residues. V was clipped by 5 bases and J by 4 bases; unmatched bases: 8. The V gene's germline CDR1 is LNHDA and CDR2 SQIVND (reference sequence). In regard to this clone: Its antigen is as yet unknown.

The sequencing used blood, collected from a patient whose treatment included radiotherapy and nephrectomy. The chain joins TRBV19 to TRBJ2-1; TRBD2 matches 7 bases. The TCR originated in a woman between 45 and 65 years old with renal cell carcinoma. The CDR3 here is CASSAGTNHYNEQFF. In DNA, the CDR3 is TGTGCCAGTAGTGCCGGGACTAACCATTACAATGAGCAGTTCTTC.